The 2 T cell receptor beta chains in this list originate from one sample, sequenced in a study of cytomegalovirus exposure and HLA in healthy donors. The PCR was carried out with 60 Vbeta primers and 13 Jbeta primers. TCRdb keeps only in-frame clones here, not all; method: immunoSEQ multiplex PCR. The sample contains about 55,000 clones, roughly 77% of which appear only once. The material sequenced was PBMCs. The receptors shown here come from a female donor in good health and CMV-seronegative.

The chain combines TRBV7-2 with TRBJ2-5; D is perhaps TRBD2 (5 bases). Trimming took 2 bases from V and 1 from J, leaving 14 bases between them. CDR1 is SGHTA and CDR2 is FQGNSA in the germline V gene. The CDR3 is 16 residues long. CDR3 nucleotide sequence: TGTGCCAGCAGCTTATATAGAGGGCACCCCCAAGAGACCCAGTACTTC. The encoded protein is CASSLYRGHPQETQYF. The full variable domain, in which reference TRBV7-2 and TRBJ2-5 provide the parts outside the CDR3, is GAGVSQSPSNKVTEKGKDVELRCDPISGHTALYWYRQSLGQGLEFLIYFQGNSAPDKSGLPSDRFSAERTGGSVSTLTIQRTQQEDSAVYLCASSLYRGHPQETQYFGPGTRLLVL.

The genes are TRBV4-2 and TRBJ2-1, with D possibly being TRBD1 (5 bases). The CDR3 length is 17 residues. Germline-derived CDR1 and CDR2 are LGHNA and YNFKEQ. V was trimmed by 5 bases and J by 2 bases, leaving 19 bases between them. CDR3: CASSSWVGAPTYNEQFF. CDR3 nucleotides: TGTGCCAGCAGCTCCTGGGTTGGGGCCCCAACCTACAATGAGCAGTTCTTC.